The next 29 T cell receptor beta chains were all read from a single sample in a study of T-cell memory formation after mild COVID-19. TCRdb reanalysed the 5' RACE reads using MiXCR and keeps one entry per CDR3 protein. Here the sample spans about 180,000 distinct CDR3 sequences, 16% being singletons. The sample consisted of PBMCs or a T cell subset sorted from them (not recorded which). These receptors were taken from an adult woman who had mild COVID-19 (a few samples of this study predate the infection). Cell type and time point are not known.

There are a few counts of this clonotype. The chain is built from TRBV7-9 and TRBJ1-5, with no clear D. Germline lookup yields CDR1 SEHNR and CDR2 FQNEAQ (reference sequence). CDR3 length: 14 amino acids. V lost 5 bases, J lost 7 bases, and 15 bases lay in between. The DNA of the CDR3 is TGTGCCAGCAGCCACAATAAGGGTAACCAGCCCCAGCATTTT. Its translation is CASSHNKGNQPQHF.

This clonotype was found a few times. The chain links TRBV2 to TRBJ1-2, with D perhaps matching TRBD1 (5 bases). Germline values: CDR1 SNHLY, CDR2 FYNNEI. The CDR3 length is 13 residues. V was cut by 0 bases and J by 8 bases, with 10 bases left in between. CDR3 coding DNA: TGTGCCAGCAGTGAAGCGCGGCAGGGCGGCTACACCTTC. Its protein is CASSEARQGGYTF.

This clonotype occurred a few times. V usage is TRBV7-9 and J usage is TRBJ1-1; D unresolved. The CDR3 covers 12 residues. The ends were cut back, 3 bases at V and 1 base at J, with 3 bases in the middle. From germline, CDR1 is SEHNR and CDR2 FQNEAQ (reference sequence). For the CDR3, the DNA is TGTGCCAGCAGCTTTGGGAACACTGAAGCTTTCTTT. Its translation is CASSFGNTEAFF. Supplemented by reference TRBV7-9 and TRBJ1-1, the full variable domain reads DTGVSQNPRHKITKRGQNVTFRCDPISEHNRLYWYRQTLGQGPEFLTYFQNEAQLEKSRLLSDRFSAERPKGSFSTLEIQRTEQGDSAMYLCASSFGNTEAFFGQGTRLTVV.

The V call is TRBV9, the J call TRBJ2-1, with TRBD2 matching 9 bases. V trimming: 7 bases; J trimming: 0 bases; junction bases outside the gene matches: 8. Germline V gene sequence: CDR1 SGDLS, CDR2 YYNGEE. The CDR3 is 16 residues long. The CDR3 region has the DNA TGTGCCAGCCAGGGGGGACTAGCCTCCTCCTACAATGAGCAGTTCTTC. This sequence encodes CASQGGLASSYNEQFF.

The chain is built from TRBV5-1 and TRBJ1-1; D might be TRBD1 (5 bases). The CDR3 extends over 16 amino acids. Germline CDR1 is SGHRS and CDR2 is YFSETQ. Between the trimmed V and J ends, which lost 4 bases and 1 base, there was a span of 17 bases. The CDR3 DNA is TGCGCCAGCAGCCCAAAACGGGGGGGACCGAACACTGAAGCTTTCTTT. Translating it yields CASSPKRGGPNTEAFF.

This clonotype occurred a few times. The chain employs TRBV7-9 and TRBJ2-7, with 12 bases that match TRBD2. V was pared by 7 bases and J by 3 bases, with 10 bases of the junction left unmatched. Germline V CDR1 and CDR2: SEHNR, FQNEAQ (reference sequence). This CDR3 is built from 16 residues. CDR3 in amino acids: CASNPALTSGGYEQYF. The CDR3 coding sequence is TGTGCCAGCAACCCGGCATTGACTAGCGGGGGCTACGAGCAGTACTTC. The variable domain in full, with the rest retrieved from reference TRBV7-9 and TRBJ2-7, is DTGVSQNPRHKITKRGQNVTFRCDPISEHNRLYWYRQTLGQGPEFLTYFQNEAQLEKSRLLSDRFSAERPKGSFSTLEIQRTEQGDSAMYLCASNPALTSGGYEQYFGPGTRLTVT.

This clonotype has only a few counts. This sequence joins TRBV7-2 and TRBJ1-1; perhaps TRBD1 as D (5 bases). Deletions cut 7 bases from V and 0 bases from J, with 18 bases between. Looked up from germline, CDR1 is SGHTA and CDR2 is FQGNSA. The CDR3 is 16 residues long. The CDR3 DNA follows: TGTGCCAGCAACCTAGGAGGAGGGACTATGAACACTGAAGCTTTCTTT. Translation gives CASNLGGGTMNTEAFF.

This clonotype appeared a few times. This rearrangement joins TRBV7-9 to TRBJ2-1; 15 nucleotides match TRBD2. The CDR3 runs to 18 residues. Germline V CDR1 and CDR2: SEHNR, FQNEAQ (reference sequence). The trim removed 5 bases at V and 6 bases at J, leaving 11 bases unmatched. As DNA, the CDR3 is TGTGCCAGCAGCCATAACCCGGGACTAGCGGGGGGCTCCAATGAGCAGTTCTTC. Protein: CASSHNPGLAGGSNEQFF.

The rearrangement links TRBV30 to TRBJ2-5, with TRBD2 matching 8 bases. V was pared by 4 bases and J by 5 bases, with 12 bases of the junction left unmatched. This CDR3 has 15 residues. In germline, CDR1 is GTSNPN, CDR2 SVGIG (reference sequence). The CDR3 nucleotides read TGTGCCTGGACCCCCGGGGCGGGGGGCCGGGAGACCCAGTACTTC. Its translation: CAWTPGAGGRETQYF.

The genes are TRBV4-1 and TRBJ1-3, with D possibly TRBD1 on 5 matching bases. V lost 0 bases to trimming and J lost 7 bases, with 13 bases between them. This CDR3 region has 15 residues. The germline gives CDR1 MGHRA, CDR2 YSYEKL. The CDR3 loop is CASSQDPGGFNTIYF. As DNA, the CDR3 is TGCGCCAGCAGCCAAGATCCCGGGGGTTTCAACACCATATATTTT.

This clonotype appeared a few times. J is TRBJ1-2 and V is TRBV29-1; 7 nucleotides line up with TRBD1. J lost 4 bases, V lost 4 bases, and 15 bases had no gene match. In germline, CDR1 is SQVTM, CDR2 ANQGSEA. The CDR3 runs 16 residues. The CDR3: CSVGGGDRVISYGYTF. The DNA of the CDR3 is TGCAGCGTTGGAGGGGGCGACAGGGTTATCAGCTATGGCTACACCTTC.

The table lists this clonotype with a few counts. V gene TRBV4-2 combines with J gene TRBJ1-2; the match to TRBD1 covers 7 bases. Germline trimming cut 0 bases from V and 7 bases from J; bases unmatched to any gene: 8. CDR3 length equals 15 residues. The germline gives CDR1 LGHNA, CDR2 YNFKEQ. CDR3 sequence: CASSQEDRSMGGYTF. The CDR3 bases are TGTGCCAGCAGCCAAGAGGACAGGTCTATGGGTGGCTACACCTTC.

This chain uses TRBV3-1 with TRBJ1-6; D may be TRBD1 (5 bases). Trimming took off 3 bases at V and 9 bases at J, with 18 bases between the two ends. CDR3 size: 16 residues. The germline CDR1 and CDR2 sequences are LGHDT and YNNKEL (reference sequence). The CDR3 DNA reads TGTGCCAGCAGCCAGCTCGGGCAGGGAGGAGGTTCACCCCTCCACTTT. Translating gives CASSQLGQGGGSPLHF. The complete variable domain, with remaining parts taken from reference TRBV3-1 and TRBJ1-6, reads DTAVSQTPKYLVTQMGNDKSIKCEQNLGHDTMYWYKQDSKKFLKIMFSYNNKELIINETVPNRFSPKSPDKAHLNLHINSLELGDSAVYFCASSQLGQGGGSPLHFGNGTRLTVT.

This clonotype turned up a few times. The rearrangement uses TRBV27 and TRBJ2-1; the match to TRBD1 covers 8 bases. V was clipped by 6 bases and J by 10 bases; unmatched bases: 8. Per the germline V gene, CDR1 is MNHEY and CDR2 is SMNVEV (reference sequence). CDR3 size: 13 residues. The CDR3, as DNA: TGTGCCAGCAGGCACAATGGACAGGGCGAGCAGTTCTTC. The encoded protein is CASRHNGQGEQFF.

The chain carries TRBV7-2 and TRBJ1-6; 8 bases match TRBD1. Germline values: CDR1 SGHTA, CDR2 FQGNSA. This CDR3 spans 16 amino acids. J was trimmed by 7 bases and V by 5 bases; bases with no gene match: 10. In nucleotides, the CDR3 is TGTGCCAGCAGCCTTATGATCCGACAGGGGAATTCACCCCTCCACTTT. Translated: CASSLMIRQGNSPLHF.

This clonotype was counted only a few times. V and J are TRBV12-3 or TRBV12-4 and TRBJ1-5; maybe TRBD1 (5 bases). V dropped 6 bases and J dropped 4 bases, with 10 bases sitting between them. This CDR3 has 13 residues. In DNA, the CDR3 is TGTGCCAGCAGCGGGACGGTGAATCAGCCCCAGCATTTT. Translated, it gives CASSGTVNQPQHF.

The chain recombines TRBV7-2 with TRBJ2-7, with 8 bases identical to TRBD1. Unmatched junction bases numbered 9, after V lost 4 bases and J lost 4 bases. Germline assignment: CDR1 SGHTA and CDR2 FQGNSA. The CDR3 covers 15 residues. CDR3 DNA: TGTGCCAGCAGCTCAAGGATCCAGGGGGCATACGAGCAGTACTTC. Translating gives CASSSRIQGAYEQYF.

This clonotype was seen only a few times. This CDR3 reads CASSPRNGETQYF. The CDR3 DNA sequence: TGTGCCAGCTCCCCCAGGAATGGGGAGACCCAGTACTTC. The rearrangement joins TRBV18 to TRBJ2-5; D remains ambiguous. V shed 6 bases and J shed 5 bases, with 13 bases lying between them. Germline assignment: CDR1 KGHSH and CDR2 LQKENI. The CDR3 loop spans 13 amino acids.

The genes are TRBV7-9 and TRBJ2-2; a possible D gene is TRBD2 (6 bases). V lost 2 bases to trimming and J lost 0 bases, with 10 bases between them. Per germline, CDR1 SEHNR and CDR2 FQNEAQ (reference sequence). The CDR3 consists of 16 residues. CDR3 DNA: TGTGCCAGCAGCTTAATTGGAGGGTCGAACACCGGGGAGCTGTTTTTT. It is translated as CASSLIGGSNTGELFF.

This clonotype has just a few counts. V gene TRBV7-3 combines with J gene TRBJ1-1; D may be TRBD1 (5 bases). The V end was cut by 5 bases, the J end by 4 bases, with 11 bases between. Germline V gene sequence: CDR1 SGHTA, CDR2 FQGTGA. The CDR3 contains 13 residues. The CDR3 coding sequence is TGTGCCAGCAGCCCCGGGACGAGCACTGAAGCTTTCTTT. This codes for CASSPGTSTEAFF.

This chain joins TRBV11-2 and TRBJ1-2; D uncertain. In germline, CDR1 is SGHAT, CDR2 FQNNGV. This CDR3 contains 14 residues. Trimming took off 2 bases at V and 5 bases at J, with 12 bases between the two ends. The DNA for the CDR3 is TGTGCCAGCAGCTTAAGGAGTATGAAATATGGCTACACCTTC. Translated: CASSLRSMKYGYTF. Full variable domain (remainder filled in from reference TRBV11-2 and TRBJ1-2): EAGVAQSPRYKIIEKRQSVAFWCNPISGHATLYWYQQILGQGPKLLIQFQNNGVVDDSQLPKDRFSAERLKGVDSTLKIQPAKLEDSAVYLCASSLRSMKYGYTFGSGTRLTVV.

The rearrangement links TRBV9 to TRBJ2-7; D is perhaps TRBD2 (5 bases). This CDR3 comprises 18 residues. Germline CDR1 is SGDLS and CDR2 is YYNGEE. V was shortened by 3 bases and J by 7 bases, with 29 bases between the two germline ends. The CDR3 sequence: CASSAKPGLRTGRGEQYF. CDR3 DNA sequence: TGTGCCAGCAGCGCCAAACCCGGATTAAGGACTGGCCGGGGAGAGCAGTACTTC.

J is TRBJ2-1 and V is TRBV7-2; D might be TRBD1 (8 bases). The germline V gene encodes CDR1 SGHTA and CDR2 FQGNSA. The CDR3 is 17 amino acids. Trimming pared 0 bases from V and 5 bases from J, leaving 17 bases between. CDR3 protein: CASSLAGRDRNHNEQFF. Written as DNA, the CDR3 is TGTGCCAGCAGCTTAGCGGGGAGGGACAGGAACCACAATGAGCAGTTCTTC.

The sample holds a few counts of this clonotype. This chain uses TRBV20-1 with TRBJ1-1; 8 bases agree with TRBD1. The germline gives CDR1 DFQATT, CDR2 SNEGSKA (reference sequence). Trimming took 2 bases from V and 10 from J; bases not matched to a gene: 6. The CDR3 loop spans 12 amino acids. The CDR3 DNA reads TGCAGTGCTAGAACGGACAGGGACAGAGCTTTCTTT. This gives the protein CSARTDRDRAFF.

The chain couples TRBV5-1 to TRBJ2-3; possibly TRBD2 for D (5 bases). Germline values: CDR1 SGHRS, CDR2 YFSETQ. V was pared by 4 bases and J by 2 bases, with 20 bases between. The CDR3 has 17 residues. CDR3 DNA sequence: TGCGCCAGCAGCCCGGATGGAGGAGGATACATCACAGATACGCAGTATTTT. The encoded protein is CASSPDGGGYITDTQYF.

The J gene is TRBJ2-5, the V gene TRBV7-9, with D perhaps assigned TRBD1 or TRBD2 (6 bases each). The CDR3 totals 15 residues. V lost 8 bases, J lost 4 bases, and 20 bases lay in between. Germline V gene sequence: CDR1 SEHNR, CDR2 FQNEAQ (reference sequence). CDR3 in DNA: TGTGCCAGCGTTAACGGGGGCCCTACAGGAGAGACCCAGTACTTC. It is translated as CASVNGGPTGETQYF.

This clonotype came up once. The chain uses TRBV5-1 and TRBJ2-3, with 9 bases matching TRBD1. This CDR3 comprises 15 residues. Unmatched junction bases numbered 0, after V lost 0 bases and J lost 1 base. The germline V gene encodes CDR1 SGHRS and CDR2 YFSETQ. This chain's CDR3 is CASSLGDRGTDTQYF. The CDR3 coding sequence is TGCGCCAGCAGCTTGGGGGACAGGGGCACAGATACGCAGTATTTT.

This clonotype was detected only a few times. This chain uses TRBV7-9 with TRBJ2-3; no firm D call. The CDR3 runs 14 residues. Looked up from germline, CDR1 is SEHNR and CDR2 is FQNEAQ (reference sequence). Trimming took 1 base from V and 0 from J, leaving 5 bases between them. The CDR3 DNA sequence: TGTGCCAGCAGCTTAGATGTCAGCACAGATACGCAGTATTTT. Amino acid sequence: CASSLDVSTDTQYF.

The V and J genes are TRBV7-2 and TRBJ1-5; 7 bases are a match to TRBD1. The CDR3 spans 15 residues. The trim removed 1 base at V and 4 bases at J, leaving 4 bases unmatched. The germline V gene encodes CDR1 SGHTA and CDR2 FQGNSA. CDR3 residues: CASSLVGTENQPQHF. In DNA form, the CDR3 reads TGTGCCAGCAGCTTAGTAGGGACAGAAAATCAGCCCCAGCATTTT. The entire variable domain, with the rest obtained from reference TRBV7-2 and TRBJ1-5, is as follows: GAGVSQSPSNKVTEKGKDVELRCDPISGHTALYWYRQSLGQGLEFLIYFQGNSAPDKSGLPSDRFSAERTGGSVSTLTIQRTQQEDSAVYLCASSLVGTENQPQHFGDGTRLSIL.